Below, one TCR beta chain is given with its context. The data stem from a study of blood T cell repertoires in COVID-19. The wider study: Samples of COVID-19 (acute and convalescent) were obtained from the United States, Italy and Spain.

This table comes from immunoSEQ multiplex PCR, and its TCRdb copy is limited to in-frame clones, with some not included. The profile covers about 230,000 clones, with 65% to 90% appearing a single time and around 10% taken by the ten largest. This sequence was found in a man aged 50 to 60 with COVID-19, enrolled during active disease. The sequenced sample was peripheral blood.

The CDR3 DNA sequence: TGTGCCAGCTCACCACCGTCCGGGAATGAGCAGTTCTTC. It translates to CASSPPSGNEQFF. The chain has TRBV18 and TRBJ2-1; D gene unclear. This CDR3 region has 13 residues. V shed 0 bases and J shed 7 bases, with 7 bases lying between them. CDR1 KGHSH and CDR2 LQKENI come from the germline V gene.